These 11 T cell receptor beta chains were sequenced from one sample in a study of blood T cell repertoires in COVID-19. Only in-frame clones appear in the TCRdb table, and some are missing; sequencing was by immunoSEQ multiplex PCR. The sample holds approximately 200,000 clones, around 89% seen once. Sample: PBMCs or T cells enriched from blood (not recorded which). Source of these receptors: a woman younger than 30 in a cohort exposed to, infected with or recovered from COVID-19 (not recorded which).

This chain uses TRBV20-1 with TRBJ1-6; no firm D call. The CDR3 loop spans 9 amino acids. Germline V gene lookup returns CDR1 DFQATT and CDR2 SNEGSKA (reference sequence). Trimming took 5 bases from V and 10 from J, leaving 3 bases between them. CDR3 amino acids: CSAGSPLHF. For the CDR3, the DNA is TGCAGTGCTGGCTCACCCCTCCACTTT.

The V and J genes are TRBV24-1 and TRBJ1-2; D is perhaps TRBD1 (5 bases). Trimming removed 7 bases at V and 5 bases at J, with 10 bases between. The CDR3 runs 12 residues. From germline, CDR1 is KGHDR and CDR2 SFDVKD. CDR3 coding DNA: TGTGCCACCAGAGGGGCGGGGTATGGCTACACCTTC. This gives the protein CATRGAGYGYTF.

The chain recombines TRBV6-5 with TRBJ1-1, with a tentative D call TRBD1 (5 bases). Germline CDR1 is MNHEY and CDR2 is SVGAGI. Trimming removed 3 bases at V and 2 bases at J, with 7 bases between. CDR3 size: 13 residues. This chain's CDR3 is CASSYRTNTEAFF. CDR3 bases: TGTGCCAGCAGTTATAGGACAAACACTGAAGCTTTCTTT.

Only one count was recorded for this clone. The chain joins TRBV5-5 to TRBJ1-1; TRBD1 matches at 7 bases. CDR1 is SGHKS, CDR2 YYEKEE, per germline (reference sequence). CDR3 length equals 15 residues. V lost 0 bases and J lost 0; bases outside the gene matches: 2. The CDR3 spells CASSLGGQLNTEAFF. The CDR3 DNA reads TGTGCCAGCAGCTTGGGGGGACAGTTGAACACTGAAGCTTTCTTT.

V and J are TRBV4-1 and TRBJ1-4; the D gene is possibly TRBD1 (5 bases). The CDR3 has 13 residues. Trimming shortened V by 1 base and J by 9 bases, and 9 bases separated the two germline ends. Germline values: CDR1 MGHRA, CDR2 YSYEKL. The CDR3 protein is CASSQARGKKLFF. CDR3 nucleotides: TGCGCCAGCAGCCAAGCAAGGGGTAAAAAACTGTTTTTT.

The chain joins TRBV9 to TRBJ2-1; possibly TRBD2 for D (5 bases). CDR3 length: 19 amino acids. The germline V gene encodes CDR1 SGDLS and CDR2 YYNGEE. V gave up 0 bases and J gave up 0 bases, with 19 bases separating them. The DNA for the CDR3 is TGTGCCAGCAGCGTAGGAGGGAGTGTCCCCCAGAGCTCCTACAATGAGCAGTTCTTC. It specifies CASSVGGSVPQSSYNEQFF. The variable domain in full, completed from reference TRBV9 and TRBJ2-1, reads DSGVTQTPKHLITATGQRVTLRCSPRSGDLSVYWYQQSLDQGLQFLIQYYNGEERAKGNILERFSAQQFPDLHSELNLSSLELGDSALYFCASSVGGSVPQSSYNEQFFGPGTRLTVL.

The rearrangement links TRBV4-2 to TRBJ1-5; D is unresolved. Germline V gene lookup returns CDR1 LGHNA and CDR2 YNFKEQ. Between the trimmed V and J ends, which lost 2 bases and 10 bases, there was a span of 18 bases. The length of the CDR3 is 15 residues. This CDR3 reads CASSQLAGLIKPQHF. CDR3 nucleotides: TGTGCCAGCAGCCAACTAGCAGGCCTAATAAAACCCCAGCATTTT.

The chain uses TRBV27 and TRBJ2-7, with unresolved D. This CDR3 has 13 residues. Germline CDR1 reads MNHEY; CDR2 reads SMNVEV (reference sequence). V shed 2 bases and J shed 0 bases, with 5 bases lying between them. CDR3 loop: CASSLQVSYEQYF. In DNA form, the CDR3 reads TGTGCCAGCAGTTTACAGGTCTCCTACGAGCAGTACTTC.

This chain's CDR3 is CASSVDSSPAGNTIYF. The CDR3 DNA is TGTGCCAGCAGCGTTGACAGTTCCCCGGCTGGAAACACCATATATTTT. The V and J genes are TRBV5-6 and TRBJ1-3, with D perhaps TRBD1 (5 bases). The germline V gene encodes CDR1 SGHDT and CDR2 YYEEEE. Trimming cost V 4 bases and J 2 bases, with 16 bases left between them. The CDR3 contains 16 residues.

The chain is built from TRBV9 and TRBJ2-3; tentatively, D is TRBD2 (6 bases). This CDR3 has 15 amino acids. Deletions cut 4 bases from V and 3 bases from J, with 15 bases between. Per germline, CDR1 SGDLS and CDR2 YYNGEE. The CDR3, as DNA: TGTGCCAGCAGCTCCCGGACTAAAAGTACAGATACGCAGTATTTT. As protein: CASSSRTKSTDTQYF.

This clone was recorded only once. The chain joins TRBV9 to TRBJ1-1; D is ambiguous. The CDR3 is made up of 13 amino acids. Per germline, CDR1 SGDLS and CDR2 YYNGEE. V dropped 3 bases and J dropped 6 bases, with 12 bases sitting between them. This chain's CDR3 is CASSAEGLSEAFF. The CDR3 nucleotides read TGTGCCAGCAGCGCTGAGGGTTTGTCTGAAGCTTTCTTT.